Presented here are 15 T cell receptor beta chains from one specimen sequenced in a study of T cell responses to AZD1222 COVID-19 vaccine. The protocol was immunoSEQ multiplex PCR, while the TCRdb copy is restricted to in-frame clones and leaves out a portion. There are some 83,000 clones in the sample; 75% to 90% occur only once, and 5% to 6.5% lies in the top ten. The sample consisted of peripheral blood, taken 28 days after the second AZD1222 dose. The receptors were sampled from an adult who received the AZD1222 COVID-19 vaccine.

This chain links TRBV7-3 with TRBJ1-2; D is perhaps TRBD1 (6 bases). V lost 2 bases and J lost 4, with 14 bases in between. The germline V gene encodes CDR1 SGHTA and CDR2 FQGTGA. The CDR3 runs to 15 residues. The CDR3, as DNA: TGTGCCAGCAGCTTATCTGGGGGCGACGGCTATGGCTACACCTTC. Protein product: CASSLSGGDGYGYTF.

V gene TRBV27 combines with J gene TRBJ1-6; 8 bases map to TRBD1. The CDR3 extends over 15 amino acids. V dropped 1 base and J dropped 7; count of bases not matched to a gene: 3. CDR1 and CDR2 (germline): MNHEY, SMNVEV (reference sequence). The CDR3 loop is CASSLYAGGNSPLHF. In DNA, the CDR3 is TGTGCCAGCAGTTTATACGCAGGGGGCAATTCACCCCTCCACTTT.

The chain is built from TRBV19 and TRBJ2-7; TRBD1 or TRBD2 may be the D gene (5 bases each). CDR3 size: 13 residues. Trimming took off 5 bases at V and 7 bases at J, with 15 bases between the two ends. Per the germline V gene, CDR1 is LNHDA and CDR2 is SQIVND (reference sequence). The CDR3 DNA sequence: TGTGCCAGTAGTCTACCGGGACCGGGGGAGCAGTACTTC. It is translated as CASSLPGPGEQYF. Looking up the rest from reference TRBV19 and TRBJ2-7 gives the full variable domain: DGGITQSPKYLFRKEGQNVTLSCEQNLNHDAMYWYRQDPGQGLRLIYYSQIVNDFQKGDIAEGYSVSREKKESFPLTVTSAQKNPTAFYLCASSLPGPGEQYFGPGTRLTVT.

The CDR3 loop is CASSAGLSYGYTF. The DNA of the CDR3 is TGTGCCAGTAGCGCAGGGCTTAGCTATGGCTACACCTTC. This chain uses TRBV19 with TRBJ1-2; a possible D gene is TRBD1 (5 bases). The CDR3 is 13 amino acids. Per the germline V gene, CDR1 is LNHDA and CDR2 is SQIVND (reference sequence). V lost 6 bases, J lost 4 bases, and 12 bases lay in between. Full variable domain (rest looked up from reference TRBV19 and TRBJ1-2): DGGITQSPKYLFRKEGQNVTLSCEQNLNHDAMYWYRQDPGQGLRLIYYSQIVNDFQKGDIAEGYSVSREKKESFPLTVTSAQKNPTAFYLCASSAGLSYGYTFGSGTRLTVV.

The rearrangement uses TRBV6-5 and TRBJ2-7; 8 bases map to TRBD1. This CDR3 region has 15 residues. The V segment lost 2 bases and the J segment 4 bases; nucleotides outside the gene matches: 7. Germline CDR1 and CDR2: MNHEY and SVGAGI. The CDR3 spells CASSYATGAWYEQYF. DNA for the CDR3: TGTGCCAGCAGTTACGCGACAGGGGCGTGGTACGAGCAGTACTTC.

This chain connects TRBV19 to TRBJ2-7, with a possible D match to TRBD1 (6 bases). The germline gives CDR1 LNHDA, CDR2 SQIVND (reference sequence). V lost 5 bases and J 2 bases, leaving 16 bases between the germline ends. The CDR3 covers 15 residues. In nucleotides, the CDR3 is TGTGCCAGTAGTGCCGGACAGAGCATTACCTACGAGCAGTACTTC. This gives the protein CASSAGQSITYEQYF.

This chain links TRBV19 with TRBJ1-5; a possible D gene is TRBD1 (6 bases). Germline V CDR1 and CDR2: LNHDA, SQIVND (reference sequence). V was trimmed by 7 bases and J by 0 bases, leaving 16 bases between them. The CDR3 runs to 16 residues. This CDR3 reads CASNPGHRNSNQPQHF. CDR3 in DNA: TGTGCCAGTAACCCGGGACACCGGAATAGCAATCAGCCCCAGCATTTT.

The CDR3 here is CARWENQPQHF. DNA for the CDR3: TGTGCCAGGTGGGAGAATCAGCCCCAGCATTTT. The rearrangement joins TRBV11-3 to TRBJ1-5; D remains ambiguous. The CDR3 runs 11 residues. CDR1 SGHNT and CDR2 YENEEA come from the germline V gene. Between the trimmed V and J ends, which lost 9 bases and 4 bases, there was a span of 7 bases.

The chain joins TRBV24-1 to TRBJ1-2, with 12 bases lining up with TRBD1. The CDR3 consists of 17 residues. Germline CDR1 KGHDR, CDR2 SFDVKD. Trimming at V came to 9 bases and at J to 5 bases, leaving 15 bases not matched to a gene. CDR3 loop: CATGGGWDRGLNYGYTF. The CDR3 DNA reads as TGTGCCACCGGGGGGGGTTGGGACAGGGGGCTCAATTATGGCTACACCTTC.

This clone showed up just once. The chain combines TRBV27 with TRBJ1-1; a weak D match, TRBD1 (6 bases). The CDR3 covers 13 residues. Germline lookup yields CDR1 MNHEY and CDR2 SMNVEV (reference sequence). Trimming pared 4 bases from V and 3 bases from J, leaving 9 bases between. This CDR3 reads CASSSGQYTEAFF. The CDR3 DNA reads as TGTGCCAGCAGTTCTGGACAGTACACTGAAGCTTTCTTT.

V is TRBV4-1 and J is TRBJ2-1, with D hard to call. Trimming left V 0 bases short and J 3 bases short, with 6 bases between. The length of the CDR3 is 14 residues. The V gene's germline CDR1 is MGHRA and CDR2 YSYEKL. The CDR3 sequence is CASSQEASYNEQFF. CDR3 nucleotides: TGCGCCAGCAGCCAAGAGGCCAGCTACAATGAGCAGTTCTTC.

This chain joins TRBV5-6 and TRBJ2-3, with D possibly matching TRBD1 (7 bases). The V gene lost 4 bases and the J gene lost 8 bases, with 20 bases spanning the gap. Germline V lookup: CDR1 SGHDT, CDR2 YYEEEE. The CDR3 consists of 15 residues. CDR3 bases: TGTGCCAGCAGCCACCAGGGGGGCCAAATGGGTACGCAGTATTTT. Translating it yields CASSHQGGQMGTQYF.

V gene TRBV28 combines with J gene TRBJ2-1; 9 bases line up with TRBD1. Germline assignment: CDR1 MDHEN and CDR2 SYDVKM. The CDR3 has 16 residues. Trimming took 3 bases from V and 8 from J; bases not matched to a gene: 11. The CDR3 protein is CASSFLYGQGRDEQFF. The CDR3 bases are TGTGCCAGCAGTTTCTTATATGGACAGGGGCGGGATGAGCAGTTCTTC.

The chain recombines TRBV5-1 with TRBJ2-1; a weak D match, TRBD2 (6 bases). The CDR3 contains 14 residues. Germline V gene data show CDR1 as SGHRS and CDR2 as YFSETQ. Trimming left V 2 bases short and J 5 bases short, with 11 bases between. The DNA of the CDR3 is TGCGCCAGCAGCTTTATCAGCGGGCACAATGAGCAGTTCTTC. Translating it yields CASSFISGHNEQFF. Supplemented by reference TRBV5-1 and TRBJ2-1, the full variable domain reads KAGVTQTPRYLIKTRGQQVTLSCSPISGHRSVSWYQQTPGQGLQFLFEYFSETQRNKGNFPGRFSGRQFSNSRSEMNVSTLELGDSALYLCASSFISGHNEQFFGPGTRLTVL.

The chain joins TRBV19 to TRBJ1-5; unclear D gene. Germline CDR1 reads LNHDA; CDR2 reads SQIVND (reference sequence). The CDR3 sequence is 16 residues long. V dropped 3 bases and J dropped 2 bases, with 14 bases sitting between them. This chain's CDR3 is CASSIPTGSGNQPQHF. The DNA for the CDR3 is TGTGCCAGTAGTATCCCGACGGGCAGCGGCAATCAGCCCCAGCATTTT.